The 26 T cell receptor beta chains below all came from one sample that was sequenced in a study of blood T cell repertoires in COVID-19. The data were produced by immunoSEQ multiplex PCR, yet TCRdb's version contains in-frame clones alone and is incomplete. The sample gives about 59,000 clones, more than 60% of which show up once; about 14% is in the top ten. The sample taken for sequencing was peripheral blood. These receptor sequences come from a woman in her 70s with acute or convalescent COVID-19.

The chain has TRBV30 and TRBJ1-1; the D gene is possibly TRBD1 (6 bases). Per the germline V gene, CDR1 is GTSNPN and CDR2 is SVGIG (reference sequence). CDR3 length: 15 residues. V was pared by 2 bases and J by 2 bases, with 15 bases between. The CDR3 DNA is TGTGCCTGGAGTCTTACCAGGACAGATAACACTGAAGCTTTCTTT. This encodes CAWSLTRTDNTEAFF.

In this sample, this clone turned up a few times. The J gene is TRBJ1-2, the V gene TRBV7-9; D might be TRBD1 (6 bases). The germline gives CDR1 SEHNR, CDR2 FQNEAQ (reference sequence). Trimming left V 1 base short and J 7 bases short, with 16 bases between. This CDR3 is built from 15 residues. The CDR3 reads CASSLVLGRGAGYTF. The CDR3 nucleotides are TGTGCCAGCAGCTTAGTACTGGGCAGGGGCGCTGGCTACACCTTC.

The chain joins TRBV4-1 to TRBJ1-2; 8 positions match TRBD1. The V gene end was trimmed by 3 bases and the J gene end by 4 bases; junction bases not matched to a gene: 4. The CDR3 runs to 14 residues. Germline-derived CDR1 and CDR2 are MGHRA and YSYEKL. As DNA, the CDR3 is TGCGCCAGCAGCCATGTGGGACAGGTCTATGGCTACACCTTC. It translates to CASSHVGQVYGYTF.

This clone was seen a few times. This chain joins TRBV6-5 and TRBJ1-2; D remains ambiguous. Germline CDR1 is MNHEY and CDR2 is SVGAGI. The CDR3 covers 14 residues. The V and J ends lost 5 bases and 4 bases respectively, with 14 bases between them. The chain's CDR3 is CASSLYRDLYGYTF. CDR3 coding DNA: TGTGCCAGCAGTCTTTACCGGGATCTCTATGGCTACACCTTC.

The chain recombines TRBV7-9 with TRBJ1-1; D is undetermined. The CDR3 spans 14 residues. CDR1 and CDR2 (germline): SEHNR, FQNEAQ (reference sequence). V was cut by 0 bases and J by 0 bases, with 5 bases left in between. CDR3 amino acids: CASSLARVNTEAFF. In nucleotides, the CDR3 is TGTGCCAGCAGCTTAGCGAGAGTGAACACTGAAGCTTTCTTT.

Notes on this clone: One junction end does not reproduce the germline sequence, and a read error may be involved. Other DNA sequences in the sample encode the same CDR3. The V gene is TRBV4-1, the J gene TRBJ1-2; the match to TRBD1 covers 7 bases. Germline V gene lookup returns CDR1 MGHRA and CDR2 YSYEKL. This CDR3 spans 16 amino acids. CDR3 DNA: TGCGCCAGCAGCCAAGTCCCCAGGGGGGTTAACAATGGCTACACCTTC. It yields the protein CASSQVPRGVNNGYTF.

This clone showed up just once. This sequence joins TRBV4-2 and TRBJ2-3; unclear D gene. Germline assignment: CDR1 LGHNA and CDR2 YNFKEQ. This CDR3 spans 14 amino acids. The V end lost 0 bases, the J end lost 3 bases, and 7 bases lay between the germline ends. In nucleotides, the CDR3 is TGTGCCAGCAGCCAAGATGTGAGGACAGATACGCAGTATTTT. Amino acids: CASSQDVRTDTQYF.

This clone was counted a few times. This chain uses TRBV4-1 with TRBJ1-2, with 9 positions matching TRBD1. Germline V lookup: CDR1 MGHRA, CDR2 YSYEKL. The CDR3 runs to 13 residues. V shed 4 bases and J 6 bases; nucleotides not matched to a gene: 3. CDR3 sequence reads: CASSPRQGDGYTF. The CDR3 DNA reads as TGCGCCAGCAGCCCTCGACAGGGGGATGGCTACACCTTC.

Worth noting for this clone: The sample carries other DNA sequences with the same CDR3. The CDR3, as DNA: TGCGCCAGCAGCCCCGGACAGGGTCCCTATGGCTACACCTTC. Its translation is CASSPGQGPYGYTF. The gene calls are TRBV5-1 and TRBJ1-2, with 8 bases identical to TRBD1. V dropped 4 bases and J dropped 4; count of bases not matched to a gene: 6. CDR3 size: 14 residues. Per the germline V gene, CDR1 is SGHRS and CDR2 is YFSETQ.

In DNA form, the CDR3 reads TGTGCCAGCAGTCAGGCGGGGGGAGGGTCCTACAATGAGCAGTTCTTC. Its protein product is CASSQAGGGSYNEQFF. This sequence joins TRBV5-4 and TRBJ2-1, with 8 bases fitting TRBD2. Germline CDR1 SGHNT, CDR2 YYREEE (reference sequence). The CDR3 contains 16 residues. V was pared by 5 bases and J by 1 base, with 8 bases of the junction left unmatched.

The chain uses TRBV20-1 and TRBJ1-3; D is unclear. The CDR3 extends over 15 amino acids. The V gene lost 3 bases and the J gene lost 3 bases, with 15 bases spanning the gap. CDR1 and CDR2 from the germline V gene are DFQATT and SNEGSKA (reference sequence). The CDR3 nucleotides are TGCAGTGCTAGTCCCCCCCCAGGCGTTGGAAACACCATATATTTT. Residues: CSASPPPGVGNTIYF.

J is TRBJ2-1 and V is TRBV7-9; D is possibly TRBD1 (5 bases). V was trimmed by 4 bases and J by 4 bases, leaving 17 bases between them. This CDR3 is built from 16 residues. CDR1 and CDR2 (germline): SEHNR, FQNEAQ (reference sequence). CDR3 bases: TGTGCCAGCAGCTCCCGCCTGGGGCAGGTATACAATGAGCAGTTCTTC. Amino acid sequence: CASSSRLGQVYNEQFF.

The genes are TRBV4-1 and TRBJ1-3, with D unresolved. Germline CDR1 is MGHRA and CDR2 is YSYEKL. Trimming pared 0 bases from V and 3 bases from J, leaving 21 bases between. The CDR3 runs 19 residues. CDR3 nucleotide sequence: TGCGCCAGCAGCCAAGATTCCTGGCGGCCCGGGTCTGGTGGAAACACCATATATTTT. Its translation: CASSQDSWRPGSGGNTIYF.

This clone was detected a few times. DNA for the CDR3: TGTGCCAGCAGCACCGGGACAGGGGGCGCAGAGACCCAGTACTTC. Encoded protein: CASSTGTGGAETQYF. This rearrangement joins TRBV27 to TRBJ2-5; 12 bases align to TRBD1. From germline, CDR1 is MNHEY and CDR2 SMNVEV (reference sequence). This CDR3 spans 15 amino acids. Trimming cost V 6 bases and J 4 bases; bases outside gene matches: 6.

This rearrangement joins TRBV5-5 to TRBJ2-1; 7 bases match TRBD2. Germline V gives CDR1 SGHKS, CDR2 YYEKEE (reference sequence). The CDR3 is 14 amino acids. The V segment lost 7 bases and the J segment 6 bases; nucleotides outside the gene matches: 10. For the CDR3, the DNA is TGTGCCAGCCAAGTTAGCGGGCTTGGCAATGAGCAGTTCTTC. Protein sequence: CASQVSGLGNEQFF.

This sequence joins TRBV7-9 and TRBJ1-2; D is undetermined. CDR1 and CDR2 from the germline V gene are SEHNR and FQNEAQ (reference sequence). The V end lost 2 bases, the J end lost 2 bases, and 12 bases lay between the germline ends. The CDR3 extends over 15 amino acids. The CDR3 DNA sequence: TGTGCCAGCAGCTTATTAGAAAGCCCAAACTATGGCTACACCTTC. Translating it yields CASSLLESPNYGYTF.

The chain uses TRBV18 and TRBJ1-6; D not resolved. Between the trimmed V and J ends, which lost 3 bases and 6 bases, there was a span of 15 bases. The CDR3 loop spans 16 amino acids. CDR1 is KGHSH, CDR2 LQKENI, per germline. The DNA of the CDR3 is TGTGCCAGCTCACCCGGCGCGCCAGGCGTTAATTCACCCCTCCACTTT. Amino acid sequence: CASSPGAPGVNSPLHF.

The chain recombines TRBV15 with TRBJ1-5; tentative D call: TRBD1 (6 bases). The germline V and J ends were trimmed by 0 bases and 6 bases, with 18 bases remaining between them. The germline CDR1 and CDR2 sequences are LNHNV and YYDKDF (reference sequence). This CDR3 has 17 amino acids. CDR3 nucleotides: TGTGCCACCAGCAGAGATTTAGGGGGACGGTTGACTCAGCCCCAGCATTTT. Its protein is CATSRDLGGRLTQPQHF. Looking up the rest from reference TRBV15 and TRBJ1-5 gives the full variable domain: DAMVIQNPRYQVTQFGKPVTLSCSQTLNHNVMYWYQQKSSQAPKLLFHYYDKDFNNEADTPDNFQSRRPNTSFCFLDIRSPGLGDTAMYLCATSRDLGGRLTQPQHFGDGTRLSIL.

The CDR3 spells CSVVGQGSGEQYF. Written as DNA, the CDR3 is TGCAGCGTTGTAGGACAGGGGTCGGGCGAGCAGTACTTC. V usage is TRBV29-1 and J usage is TRBJ2-7; 9 bases fit TRBD1. The germline gives CDR1 SQVTM, CDR2 ANQGSEA. The junction had 7 bases not matched to a gene; V was cut back by 4 bases and J by 6 bases. The CDR3 is 13 residues long.

The chain links TRBV6-5 to TRBJ1-2; D may be TRBD1 (6 bases). Germline V gene data show CDR1 as MNHEY and CDR2 as SVGAGI. This CDR3 region has 15 residues. V shed 0 bases and J shed 3 bases, with 11 bases lying between them. CDR3 bases: TGTGCCAGCAGTTACTCGCCCAGGGGATACTATGGCTACACCTTC. Protein product: CASSYSPRGYYGYTF.

V gene TRBV11-2 combines with J gene TRBJ2-5; tentative D call: TRBD2 (7 bases). CDR1 and CDR2 (germline): SGHAT, FQNNGV. Trimming took 0 bases from V and 13 from J, leaving 15 bases between them. CDR3 size: 13 residues. The chain's CDR3 is CASSLEGGGVRYF. DNA of the CDR3: TGTGCCAGCAGCTTAGAGGGCGGGGGCGTCAGGTACTTC. The entire variable domain, with the rest obtained from reference TRBV11-2 and TRBJ2-5, is as follows: EAGVAQSPRYKIIEKRQSVAFWCNPISGHATLYWYQQILGQGPKLLIQFQNNGVVDDSQLPKDRFSAERLKGVDSTLKIQPAKLEDSAVYLCASSLEGGGVRYFGPGTRLLVL.

This clone has just one count. The chain uses TRBV7-9 and TRBJ1-5; D may be TRBD1 (5 bases). The V gene's germline CDR1 is SEHNR and CDR2 FQNEAQ (reference sequence). The V end lost 1 base, the J end lost 6 bases, and 10 bases lay between the germline ends. This CDR3 is 14 amino acids long. The CDR3 bases are TGTGCCAGCAGCTTAGGGCAGGGAGGTCAGCCCCAGCATTTT. It is translated as CASSLGQGGQPQHF.

This clone has more than one count but fewer than ten. The chain carries TRBV30 and TRBJ2-4; D may be TRBD1 (6 bases). The CDR3 has 15 amino acids. Trimming left V 5 bases short and J 0 bases short, with 14 bases between. The V gene's germline CDR1 is GTSNPN and CDR2 SVGIG (reference sequence). This CDR3 is CAWGKGDLAKNIQYF. The DNA of the CDR3 is TGTGCCTGGGGCAAGGGGGATTTAGCCAAAAACATTCAGTACTTC.

This chain joins TRBV30 and TRBJ1-2, with D unclear. This CDR3 has 12 amino acids. V was clipped by 0 bases and J by 4 bases, with 6 bases between them. The V gene's germline CDR1 is GTSNPN and CDR2 SVGIG (reference sequence). CDR3 sequence reads: CAWSVRGYGYTF. The CDR3 bases are TGTGCCTGGAGTGTCCGGGGCTATGGCTACACCTTC.

The rearrangement joins TRBV25-1 to TRBJ1-2; 12 nucleotides agree with TRBD1. Germline CDR1 and CDR2: MGHDK and SYGVNS. This CDR3 has 13 residues. V was clipped by 6 bases and J by 7 bases; unmatched bases: 3. In DNA form, the CDR3 reads TGTGCCAGCAGGAAGGGACAGGGGGCTGGCTACACCTTC. Translating gives CASRKGQGAGYTF.

In this sample, this clone turned up once. V usage is TRBV5-6 and J usage is TRBJ1-2, with 11 bases that match TRBD1. Looked up from germline, CDR1 is SGHDT and CDR2 is YYEEEE. V lost 4 bases to trimming and J lost 4 bases; unmatched junction nucleotides: 9. There are 16 residues in the CDR3. CDR3 in amino acids: CASSLPGQGGGYGYTF. The CDR3 DNA reads TGTGCCAGCAGCCTCCCGGGACAGGGGGGTGGCTATGGCTACACCTTC.